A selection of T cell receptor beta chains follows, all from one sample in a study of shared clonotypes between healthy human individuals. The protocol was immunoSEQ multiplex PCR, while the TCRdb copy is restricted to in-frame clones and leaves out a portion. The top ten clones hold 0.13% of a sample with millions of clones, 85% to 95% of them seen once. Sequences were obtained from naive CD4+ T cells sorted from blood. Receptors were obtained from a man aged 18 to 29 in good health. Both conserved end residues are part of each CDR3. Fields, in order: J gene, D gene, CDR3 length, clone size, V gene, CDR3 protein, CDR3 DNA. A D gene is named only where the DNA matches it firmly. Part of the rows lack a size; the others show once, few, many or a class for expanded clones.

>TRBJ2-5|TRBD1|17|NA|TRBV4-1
CASSQESGTGGPETQYF
TGCGCCAGCAGCCAGGAGTCCGGGACAGGGGGCCCGGAGACCCAGTACTTC
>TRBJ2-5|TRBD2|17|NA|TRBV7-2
CASSLVTLAGGGETQYF
TGTGCCAGCAGCTTAGTCACACTAGCGGGAGGTGGTGAGACCCAGTACTTC
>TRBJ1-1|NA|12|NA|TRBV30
CAWTTGNTEAFF
TGTGCCTGGACGACAGGGAACACTGAAGCTTTCTTT
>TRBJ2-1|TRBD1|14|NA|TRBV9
CASSPQTGSNEQFF
TGTGCCAGCAGCCCCCAGACAGGGAGCAATGAGCAGTTCTTC
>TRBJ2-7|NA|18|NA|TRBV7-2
CASSLVHSDRLTPYEQYF
TGTGCCAGCAGCTTAGTTCATAGTGACAGACTAACTCCCTACGAGCAGTACTTC
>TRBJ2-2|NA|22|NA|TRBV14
CASSQDWWAGIATRANTGELFF
TGTGCCAGCAGCCAAGATTGGTGGGCAGGGATCGCTACCCGGGCGAACACCGGGGAGCTGTTTTTT
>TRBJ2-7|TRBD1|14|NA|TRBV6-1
CASSKGQGSYEQYF
TGTGCCAGCAGTAAGGGACAGGGAAGCTACGAGCAGTACTTC
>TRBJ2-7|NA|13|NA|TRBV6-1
CASSGQASYEQYF
TGTGCCAGCAGTGGCCAGGCGAGCTACGAGCAGTACTTC
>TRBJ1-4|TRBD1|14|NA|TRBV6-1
CATHTGRGNEKLFF
TGTGCCACCCATACGGGCAGGGGGAATGAAAAACTGTTTTTT
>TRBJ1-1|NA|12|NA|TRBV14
CASSQFSWEAFF
TGTGCCAGCAGCCAGTTTAGTTGGGAAGCTTTCTTT
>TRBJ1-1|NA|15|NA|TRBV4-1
CASSHLDRSNTEAFF
TGCGCCAGCAGCCACCTAGACAGGTCGAACACTGAAGCTTTCTTT
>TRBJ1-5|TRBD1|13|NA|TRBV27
CASSFDREFPQHF
TGTGCCAGCAGTTTTGACAGGGAATTCCCCCAGCATTTT
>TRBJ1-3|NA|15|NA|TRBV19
CASSMRGSSGNTIYF
TGTGCCAGTAGTATGAGGGGCTCCTCTGGAAACACCATATATTTT
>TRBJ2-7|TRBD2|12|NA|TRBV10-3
CATRDGAGEQYF
TGTGCCACCCGGGACGGAGCGGGAGAGCAGTACTTC
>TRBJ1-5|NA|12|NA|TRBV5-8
CASSLPGRPQHF
TGTGCCAGCAGCCTGCCGGGACGGCCCCAGCATTTT
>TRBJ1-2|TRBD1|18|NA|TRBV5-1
CASSPKMTGLLTDYGYTF
TGCGCCAGCAGCCCCAAAATGACAGGGCTCCTCACGGACTATGGCTACACCTTC
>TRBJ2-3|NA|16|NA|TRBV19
CASSFRSGLSTDTQYF
TGTGCCAGTAGTTTCAGGTCCGGACTCAGCACAGATACGCAGTATTTT
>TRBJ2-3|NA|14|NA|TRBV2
CASKNGVSTDTQYF
TGTGCCAGCAAAAACGGGGTTAGCACAGATACGCAGTATTTT
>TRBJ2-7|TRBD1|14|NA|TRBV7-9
CASSPRQGTLEQYF
TGTGCCAGCAGCCCCAGACAGGGAACCCTCGAGCAGTACTTC
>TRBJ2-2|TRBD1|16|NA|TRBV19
CASTAGPDRETGELFF
TGTGCCAGTACCGCGGGCCCAGACAGGGAGACCGGGGAGCTGTTTTTT
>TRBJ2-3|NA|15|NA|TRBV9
CASSVPLGGADTQYF
TGTGCCAGCAGCGTGCCCCTCGGGGGAGCAGATACGCAGTATTTT
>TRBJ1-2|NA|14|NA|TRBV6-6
CASSYSTGLYGYTF
TGTGCCAGCAGTTACTCTACAGGACTCTATGGCTACACCTTC
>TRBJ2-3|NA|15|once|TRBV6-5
CASSYDWGNVDTQYF
TGTGCCAGCAGTTACGACTGGGGTAATGTTGATACGCAGTATTTT
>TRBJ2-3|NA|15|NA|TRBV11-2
CASSLRATSTDTQYF
TGTGCCAGCAGCCTGAGGGCCACAAGCACAGATACGCAGTATTTT
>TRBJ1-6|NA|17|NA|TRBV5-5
CASSLDRRGSYNSPLHF
TGTGCCAGCAGCTTGGACCGACGAGGCTCCTATAATTCACCCCTCCACTTT
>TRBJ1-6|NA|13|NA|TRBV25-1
CASSELLLSPLHF
TGTGCCAGCAGTGAACTGCTTCTTTCACCCCTCCACTTT
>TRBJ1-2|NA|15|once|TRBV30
CAWSVRAVANYGYTF
TGTGCCTGGAGTGTACGAGCCGTAGCTAACTATGGCTACACCTTC
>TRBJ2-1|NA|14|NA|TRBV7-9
CASSFVMTAPEQFF
TGTGCCAGCAGCTTTGTTATGACCGCTCCGGAGCAGTTCTTC
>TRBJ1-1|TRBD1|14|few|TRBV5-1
CASSTGQINTEAFF
TGCGCCAGCAGCACGGGACAGATAAACACTGAAGCTTTCTTT
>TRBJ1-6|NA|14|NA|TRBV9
CASSATDVNSPLHF
TGTGCCAGCAGCGCGACAGATGTTAATTCACCCCTCCACTTT
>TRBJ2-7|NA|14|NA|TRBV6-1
CASSATRDNYEQYF
TGTGCCAGCAGTGCGACCCGGGACAACTACGAGCAGTACTTC
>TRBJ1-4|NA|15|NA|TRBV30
CAWSRTFATNEKLFF
TGTGCCTGGAGTCGGACATTCGCAACTAATGAAAAACTGTTTTTT
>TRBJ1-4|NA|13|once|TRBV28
CASRSQSNEKLFF
TGTGCCAGCAGGTCACAGTCCAATGAAAAACTGTTTTTT
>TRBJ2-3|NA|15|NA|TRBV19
CASHRVGASTDTQYF
TGTGCCAGTCACAGGGTGGGGGCTAGCACAGATACGCAGTATTTT
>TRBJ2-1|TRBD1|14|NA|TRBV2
CAHVGWDSDNEQFF
TGTGCCCACGTTGGCTGGGACAGCGACAATGAGCAGTTCTTC
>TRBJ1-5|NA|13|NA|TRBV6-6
CASSYEVAQPQHF
TGTGCCAGCAGTTACGAGGTTGCTCAGCCCCAGCATTTT
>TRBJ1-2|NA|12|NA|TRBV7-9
CASSVENRGYTF
TGTGCCAGCAGCGTCGAAAACCGTGGCTACACCTTC
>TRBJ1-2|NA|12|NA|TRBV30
CAWSGHRYGYTF
TGTGCCTGGAGTGGTCACAGATATGGCTACACCTTC
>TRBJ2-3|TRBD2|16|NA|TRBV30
CAWSVTSGGSTDTQYF
TGTGCCTGGAGTGTAACTAGCGGAGGTAGCACAGATACGCAGTATTTT
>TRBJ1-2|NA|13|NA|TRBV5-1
CASSLAENYGYTF
TGCGCCAGCAGCTTGGCGGAAAACTATGGCTACACCTTC
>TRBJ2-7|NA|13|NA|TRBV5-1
CASSLEGPYEQYF
TGCGCCAGCAGCTTGGAGGGCCCCTACGAGCAGTACTTC
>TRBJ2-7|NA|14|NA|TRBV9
CASSVDPSSYEQYF
TGTGCCAGCAGCGTAGACCCTTCCTCCTACGAGCAGTACTTC